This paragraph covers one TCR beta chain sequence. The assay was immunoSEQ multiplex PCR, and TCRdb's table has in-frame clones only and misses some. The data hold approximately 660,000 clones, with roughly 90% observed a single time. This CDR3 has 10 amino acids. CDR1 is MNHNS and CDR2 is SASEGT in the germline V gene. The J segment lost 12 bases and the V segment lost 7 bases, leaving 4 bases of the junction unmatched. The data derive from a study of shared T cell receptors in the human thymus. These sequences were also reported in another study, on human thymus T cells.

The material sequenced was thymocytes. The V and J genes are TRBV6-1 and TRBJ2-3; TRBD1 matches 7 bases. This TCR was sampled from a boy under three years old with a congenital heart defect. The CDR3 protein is CASTGTVQYF. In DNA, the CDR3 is TGTGCCAGCACCGGGACAGTCCAGTATTTT.